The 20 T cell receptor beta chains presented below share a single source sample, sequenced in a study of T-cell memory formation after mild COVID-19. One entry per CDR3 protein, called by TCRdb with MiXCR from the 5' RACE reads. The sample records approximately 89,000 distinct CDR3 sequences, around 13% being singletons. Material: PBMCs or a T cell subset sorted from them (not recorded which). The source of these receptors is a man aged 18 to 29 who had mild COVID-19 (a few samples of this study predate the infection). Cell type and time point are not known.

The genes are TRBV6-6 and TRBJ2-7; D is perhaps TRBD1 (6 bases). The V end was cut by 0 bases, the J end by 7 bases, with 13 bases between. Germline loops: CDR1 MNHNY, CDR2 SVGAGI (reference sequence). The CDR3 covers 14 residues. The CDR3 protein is CASSYSTGSGEQYV. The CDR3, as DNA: TGTGCCAGCAGTTACTCTACAGGGTCGGGTGAGCAGTACGTC.

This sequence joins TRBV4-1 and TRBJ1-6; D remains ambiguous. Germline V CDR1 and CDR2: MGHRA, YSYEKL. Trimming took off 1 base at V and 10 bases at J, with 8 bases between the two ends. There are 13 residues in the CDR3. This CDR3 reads CASSQAYGSPLHF. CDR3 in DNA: TGCGCCAGCAGCCAAGCGTATGGGTCACCCCTCCACTTT.

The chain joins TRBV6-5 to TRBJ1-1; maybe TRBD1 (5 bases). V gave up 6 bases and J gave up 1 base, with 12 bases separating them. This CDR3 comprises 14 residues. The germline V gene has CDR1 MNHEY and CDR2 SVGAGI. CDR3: CASSTPGRNTEAFF. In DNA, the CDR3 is TGTGCCAGCAGCACACCGGGACGGAACACTGAAGCTTTCTTT.

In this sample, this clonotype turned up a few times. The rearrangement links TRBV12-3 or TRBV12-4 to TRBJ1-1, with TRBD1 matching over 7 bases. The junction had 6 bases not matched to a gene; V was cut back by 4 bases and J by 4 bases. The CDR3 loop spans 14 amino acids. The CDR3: CASSSAGGSTEAFF. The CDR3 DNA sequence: TGTGCCAGCAGTTCAGCAGGGGGTAGCACTGAAGCTTTCTTT.

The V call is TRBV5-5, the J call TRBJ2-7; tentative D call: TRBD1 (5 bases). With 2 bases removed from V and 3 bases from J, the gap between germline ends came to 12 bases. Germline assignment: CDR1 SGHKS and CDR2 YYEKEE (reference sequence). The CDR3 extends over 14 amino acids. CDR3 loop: CASSFWAGNYEQYF. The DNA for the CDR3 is TGTGCCAGCAGCTTCTGGGCAGGGAACTACGAGCAGTACTTC.

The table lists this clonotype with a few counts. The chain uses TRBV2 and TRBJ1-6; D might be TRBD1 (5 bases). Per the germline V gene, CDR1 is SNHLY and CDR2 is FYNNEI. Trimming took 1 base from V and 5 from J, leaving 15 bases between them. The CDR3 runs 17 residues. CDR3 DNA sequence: TGTGCCAGCAGTGAAGAGGTGGGGGTAGTCGATAATTCACCCCTCCACTTT. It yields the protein CASSEEVGVVDNSPLHF.

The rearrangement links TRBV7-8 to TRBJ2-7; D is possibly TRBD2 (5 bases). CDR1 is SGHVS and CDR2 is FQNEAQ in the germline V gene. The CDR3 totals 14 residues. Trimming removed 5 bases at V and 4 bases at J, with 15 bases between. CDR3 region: CASSGDTIAYEQYF. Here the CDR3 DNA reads TGTGCCAGCAGCGGCGACACTATAGCGTACGAGCAGTACTTC. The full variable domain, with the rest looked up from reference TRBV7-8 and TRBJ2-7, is GAGVSQSPRYKVAKRGQDVALRCDPISGHVSLFWYQQALGQGPEFLTYFQNEAQLDKSGLPSDRFFAERPEGSVSTLKIQRTQQEDSAVYLCASSGDTIAYEQYFGPGTRLTVT.

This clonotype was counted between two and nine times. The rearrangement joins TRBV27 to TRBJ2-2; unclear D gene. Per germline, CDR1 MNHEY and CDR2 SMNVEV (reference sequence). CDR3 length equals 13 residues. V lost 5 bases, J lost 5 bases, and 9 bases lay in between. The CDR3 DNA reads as TGTGCCAGCAGTAGCTTGGGGACCGGGGAGCTGTTTTTT. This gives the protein CASSSLGTGELFF.

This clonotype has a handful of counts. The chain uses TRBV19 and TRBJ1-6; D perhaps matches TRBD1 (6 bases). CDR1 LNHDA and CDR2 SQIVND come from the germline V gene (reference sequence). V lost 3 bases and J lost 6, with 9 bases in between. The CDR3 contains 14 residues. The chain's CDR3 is CASSMTGRNSPLHF. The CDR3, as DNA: TGTGCCAGTAGTATGACAGGCCGTAATTCACCCCTCCACTTT.

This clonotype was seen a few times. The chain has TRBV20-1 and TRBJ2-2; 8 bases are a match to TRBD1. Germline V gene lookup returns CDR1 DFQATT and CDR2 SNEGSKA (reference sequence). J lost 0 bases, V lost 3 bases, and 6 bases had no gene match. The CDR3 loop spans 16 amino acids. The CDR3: CSASWVQGANTGELFF. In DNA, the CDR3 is TGCAGTGCTAGTTGGGTACAGGGGGCGAACACCGGGGAGCTGTTTTTT.

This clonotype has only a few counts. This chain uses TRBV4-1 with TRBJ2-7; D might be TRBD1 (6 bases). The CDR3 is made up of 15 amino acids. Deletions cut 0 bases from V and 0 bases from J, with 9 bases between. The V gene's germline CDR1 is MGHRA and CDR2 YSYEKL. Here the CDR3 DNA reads TGCGCCAGCAGCCAAGATTGGGACAACTCCTACGAGCAGTACGTC. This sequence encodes CASSQDWDNSYEQYV.

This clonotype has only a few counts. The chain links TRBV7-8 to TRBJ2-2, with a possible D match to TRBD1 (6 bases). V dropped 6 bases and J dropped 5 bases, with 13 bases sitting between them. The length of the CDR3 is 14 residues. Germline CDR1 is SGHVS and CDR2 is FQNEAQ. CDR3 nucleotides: TGTGCCAGCAGTTTTACAGGGTTAACCGGGGAGCTGTTTTTT. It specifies CASSFTGLTGELFF.

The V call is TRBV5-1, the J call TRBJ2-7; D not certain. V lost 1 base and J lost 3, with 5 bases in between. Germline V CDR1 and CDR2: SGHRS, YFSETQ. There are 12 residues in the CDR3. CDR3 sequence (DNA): TGCGCCAGCAGCTTGAAAGTCTACGAGCAGTACGTC. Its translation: CASSLKVYEQYV.

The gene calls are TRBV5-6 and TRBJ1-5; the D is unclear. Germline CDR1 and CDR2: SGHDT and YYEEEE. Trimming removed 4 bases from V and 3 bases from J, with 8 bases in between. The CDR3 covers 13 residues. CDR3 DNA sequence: TGTGCCAGCAGCAGGAGTCACAATCAGCCCCAGCATTTT. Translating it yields CASSRSHNQPQHF.

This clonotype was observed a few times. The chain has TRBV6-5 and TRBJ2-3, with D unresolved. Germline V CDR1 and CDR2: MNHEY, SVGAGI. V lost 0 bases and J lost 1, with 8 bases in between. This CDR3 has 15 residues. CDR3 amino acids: CASSYSVLGTDTQYF. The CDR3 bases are TGTGCCAGCAGTTACTCCGTCCTGGGCACAGATACGCAGTATTTT.

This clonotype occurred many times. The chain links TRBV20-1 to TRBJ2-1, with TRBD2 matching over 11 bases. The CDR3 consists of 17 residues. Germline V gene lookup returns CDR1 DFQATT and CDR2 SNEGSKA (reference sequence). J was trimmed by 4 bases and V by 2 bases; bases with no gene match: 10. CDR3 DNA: TGCAGTGCTAGATCACTAGCGGGGGATCCACGTTACAATGAGCAGTTCTTC. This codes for CSARSLAGDPRYNEQFF.

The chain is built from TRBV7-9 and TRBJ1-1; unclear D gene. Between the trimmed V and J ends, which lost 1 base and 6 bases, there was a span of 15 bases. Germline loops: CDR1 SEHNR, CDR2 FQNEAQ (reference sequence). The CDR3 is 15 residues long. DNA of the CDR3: TGTGCCAGCAGCTTAGAGTCCCGGGTTTTCGCTGAAGCTTTCTTT. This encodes CASSLESRVFAEAFF.

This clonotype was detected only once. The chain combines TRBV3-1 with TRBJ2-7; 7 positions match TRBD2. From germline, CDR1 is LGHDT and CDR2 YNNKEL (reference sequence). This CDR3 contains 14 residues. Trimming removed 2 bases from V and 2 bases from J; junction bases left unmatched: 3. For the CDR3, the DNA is TGTGCCAGCAGCCAAAGGGACTACCCCTACGAGCAGTACGTC. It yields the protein CASSQRDYPYEQYV.

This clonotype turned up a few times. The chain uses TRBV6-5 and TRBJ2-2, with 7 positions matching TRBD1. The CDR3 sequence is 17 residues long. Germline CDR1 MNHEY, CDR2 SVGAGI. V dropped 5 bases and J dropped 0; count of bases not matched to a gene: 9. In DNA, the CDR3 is TGTGCCAGCAGTAAGGGACAGCCTTATGCGAACACCGGGGAGCTGTTTTTT. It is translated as CASSKGQPYANTGELFF.

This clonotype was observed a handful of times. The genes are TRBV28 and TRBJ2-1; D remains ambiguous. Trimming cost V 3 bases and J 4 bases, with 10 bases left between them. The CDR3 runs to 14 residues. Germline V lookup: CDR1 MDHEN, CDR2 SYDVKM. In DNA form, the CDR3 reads TGTGCCAGCAGTTTTTTGGGGTCGTACAATGAGCAGTTCTTC. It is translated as CASSFLGSYNEQFF. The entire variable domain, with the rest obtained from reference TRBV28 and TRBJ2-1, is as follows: DVKVTQSSRYLVKRTGEKVFLECVQDMDHENMFWYRQDPGLGLRLIYFSYDVKMKEKGDIPEGYSVSREKKERFSLILESASTNQTSMYLCASSFLGSYNEQFFGPGTRLTVL.